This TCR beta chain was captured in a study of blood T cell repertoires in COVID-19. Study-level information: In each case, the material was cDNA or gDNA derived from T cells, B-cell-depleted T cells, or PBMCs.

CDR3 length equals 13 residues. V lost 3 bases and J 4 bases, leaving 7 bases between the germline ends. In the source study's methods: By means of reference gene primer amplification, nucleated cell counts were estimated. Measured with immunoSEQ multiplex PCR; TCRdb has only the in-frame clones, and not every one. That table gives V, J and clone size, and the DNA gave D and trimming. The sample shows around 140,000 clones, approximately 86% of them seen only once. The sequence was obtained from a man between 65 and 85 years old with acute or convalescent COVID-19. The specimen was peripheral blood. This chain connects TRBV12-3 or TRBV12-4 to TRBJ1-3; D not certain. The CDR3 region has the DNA TGTGCCAGCAGTTTGCACGGGGGAAACACCATATATTTT. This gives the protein CASSLHGGNTIYF.